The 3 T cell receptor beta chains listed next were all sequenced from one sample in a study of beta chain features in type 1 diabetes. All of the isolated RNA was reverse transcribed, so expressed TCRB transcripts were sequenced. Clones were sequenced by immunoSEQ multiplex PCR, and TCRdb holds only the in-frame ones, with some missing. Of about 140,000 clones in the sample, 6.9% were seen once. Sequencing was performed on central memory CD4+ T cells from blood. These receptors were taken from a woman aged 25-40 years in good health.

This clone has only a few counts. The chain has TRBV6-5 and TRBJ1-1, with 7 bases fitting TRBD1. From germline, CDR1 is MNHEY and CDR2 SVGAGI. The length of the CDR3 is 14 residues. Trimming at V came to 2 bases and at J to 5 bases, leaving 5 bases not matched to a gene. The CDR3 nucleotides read TGTGCCAGCAGTTACCACAGGGGCGGGACTGAAGCTTTCTTT. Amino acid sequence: CASSYHRGGTEAFF.

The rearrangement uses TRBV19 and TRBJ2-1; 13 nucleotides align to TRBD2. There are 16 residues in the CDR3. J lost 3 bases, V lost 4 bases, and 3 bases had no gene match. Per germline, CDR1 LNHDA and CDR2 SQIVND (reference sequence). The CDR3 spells CASSRTSGRNYNEQFF. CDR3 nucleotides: TGTGCCAGTAGTAGGACTAGCGGGAGAAACTACAATGAGCAGTTCTTC.

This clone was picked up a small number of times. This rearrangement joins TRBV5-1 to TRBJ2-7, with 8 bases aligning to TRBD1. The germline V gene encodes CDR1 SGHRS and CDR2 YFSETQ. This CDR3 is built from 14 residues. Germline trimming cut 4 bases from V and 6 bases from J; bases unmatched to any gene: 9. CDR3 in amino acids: CASSEWTGISEQYF. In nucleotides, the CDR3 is TGCGCCAGCAGCGAATGGACAGGGATCTCCGAGCAGTACTTC.